Only a few counts were recorded for the clone carrying this TCR beta chain. Its antigen is undetermined. The data originate from a study of blood T cells in healthy people across ages. Whole-study results and caveats: Those diversity estimates obtained from one million T cells were thought to be underestimates.

Primed by a sample-barcoded 5' primer and a J-beta primer mix, a second PCR proceeded for about 6 to 11 cycles. TCRdb fed the 5' RACE reads into MiXCR, producing one record per CDR3 protein. The sample includes about 500,000 distinct CDR3 sequences, around 24% of them seen just once. The CDR3 runs to 14 residues. Germline CDR1 and CDR2: MDHEN and SYDVKM. V gave up 3 bases and J gave up 4 bases, with 12 bases separating them. The same data also went into a second study, on T cells of mothers and their children. That paper states: M1S, a second-PCR primer, added sample barcodes and 2-4 random nucleotides.

The sample taken for sequencing was blood. This chain connects TRBV28 to TRBJ1-2; D is unclear. This receptor was taken from a boy aged 10-17 years in good health. DNA for the CDR3: TGTGCCAGCAGTTTGAATGGACTGATCTATGGCTACACCTTC. Translation: CASSLNGLIYGYTF.